One sample yielded the 22 T cell receptor beta chains listed below, sequenced in a study of T cells in Graves' hyperthyroidism and ophthalmopathy. The source material, RNA transcripts, was used to amplify TCR beta CDR3 regions. HTBI primers were employed in a first-round RT-PCR of the TCR CDR3. TCRdb used MiXCR to reprocess the multiplex PCR reads, holding one entry per CDR3 protein. Among some 550,000 distinct CDR3 sequences, 20% to 25% were seen once, and the ten largest hold 26%. Sequenced material: blood. Receptors were obtained from a man between 18 and 29 years old with Graves' hyperthyroidism.

In its sample, this clonotype was seen many times. The chain joins TRBV7-2 to TRBJ2-7, with D perhaps matching TRBD2 (6 bases). The ends were cut back, 3 bases at V and 3 bases at J, with 18 bases in the middle. This CDR3 has 16 amino acids. In germline, CDR1 is SGHTA, CDR2 FQGNSA. CDR3 amino acids: CASSFGGRPTVYEQYF. The CDR3 DNA sequence: TGTGCCAGCAGCTTTGGGGGGAGGCCCACGGTCTACGAGCAGTACTTC.

This chain links TRBV10-3 with TRBJ1-1; D remains unclear. Germline values: CDR1 ENHRY, CDR2 SYGVKD. The length of the CDR3 is 13 residues. V lost 6 bases to trimming and J lost 3 bases, with 11 bases between them. The DNA of the CDR3 is TGTGCCATCAGACAGCAGTGGGACACTGAAGCTTTCTTT. It specifies CAIRQQWDTEAFF.

At least ten counts were recorded for this clonotype. The chain carries TRBV6-1 and TRBJ1-2, with a weak D call TRBD1 (5 bases). Germline-derived CDR1 and CDR2 are MNHNS and SASEGT. The V end lost 8 bases, the J end lost 8 bases, and 18 bases lay between the germline ends. The CDR3 covers 13 residues. CDR3 DNA: TGTGCCAGCCGCATAGGAGGGGCGGGCGGCTACACCTTC. Residues: CASRIGGAGGYTF.

As DNA, the CDR3 is TGTGCCAGCAGTTTCGCGACTAGCGGAGAGACCCAGTACTTC. Protein sequence: CASSFATSGETQYF. The J gene is TRBJ2-5, the V gene TRBV12-3 or TRBV12-4; 9 positions agree with TRBD2. The CDR3 extends over 14 amino acids. The junction had 3 bases not matched to a gene; V was cut back by 3 bases and J by 4 bases.

This clonotype was recorded many times. The chain links TRBV6-1 to TRBJ2-7; D unresolved. The ends were cut back, 4 bases at V and 7 bases at J, with 11 bases in the middle. This CDR3 region has 12 residues. The V gene's germline CDR1 is MNHNS and CDR2 SASEGT. The CDR3 DNA reads TGTGCCAGCAGTGGGACGACACTTGAGCAGTACTTC. This codes for CASSGTTLEQYF.

The V call is TRBV4-1, the J call TRBJ1-1, with a possible D match to TRBD1 (6 bases). The CDR3 contains 16 residues. V was trimmed by 4 bases and J by 7 bases, leaving 22 bases between them. Germline assignment: CDR1 MGHRA and CDR2 YSYEKL. This chain's CDR3 is CASSRRGGIEHSEAFF. The CDR3 DNA reads TGCGCCAGCAGCCGTAGGGGGGGGATCGAACATAGTGAAGCTTTCTTT.

At least ten counts were recorded for this clonotype. This sequence joins TRBV6-2 or TRBV6-3 and TRBJ1-1; D not resolved. CDR1 is MNHEY and CDR2 is SVGEGT in the germline V gene. CDR3 length equals 16 residues. The ends were cut back, 2 bases at V and 1 base at J, with 14 bases in the middle. This CDR3 reads CASSYVEDASNTEAFF. The CDR3 DNA follows: TGTGCCAGCAGTTACGTGGAGGACGCCTCGAACACTGAAGCTTTCTTT.

This chain connects TRBV29-1 to TRBJ2-5, with 13 bases that match TRBD2. The germline CDR1 and CDR2 sequences are SQVTM and ANQGSEA. The CDR3 totals 14 residues. J was trimmed by 4 bases and V by 4 bases; bases with no gene match: 3. The chain's CDR3 is CSVVLAGGGETQYF. CDR3 sequence (DNA): TGCAGCGTTGTACTAGCGGGAGGGGGAGAGACCCAGTACTTC.

There are many counts of this clonotype. The chain uses TRBV6-5 and TRBJ1-2; TRBD1 aligns across 7 bases. Germline V gene lookup returns CDR1 MNHEY and CDR2 SVGAGI. This CDR3 contains 16 residues. The ends lost 2 bases at V and 4 bases at J; junction bases unmatched: 10. This chain's CDR3 is CASSYKTGTIVYGYTF. The CDR3 nucleotides are TGTGCCAGCAGTTACAAGACAGGGACAATTGTCTATGGCTACACCTTC.

The V call is TRBV6-2 or TRBV6-3, the J call TRBJ2-7; 8 bases align to TRBD1. This CDR3 contains 15 residues. The junction had 10 bases not matched to a gene; V was cut back by 6 bases and J by 3 bases. CDR1 is MNHEY, CDR2 SVGEGT, per germline. CDR3 sequence: CASSYMTGAHYEQYF. Here the CDR3 DNA reads TGTGCCAGCAGCTACATGACAGGGGCGCACTACGAGCAGTACTTC.

This clonotype was picked up a small number of times. The chain links TRBV4-1 to TRBJ2-7, with a tentative D call TRBD1 (5 bases). Germline V gives CDR1 MGHRA, CDR2 YSYEKL. V was clipped by 1 base and J by 5 bases, with 12 bases between them. This CDR3 has 14 residues. The CDR3 region has the DNA TGCGCCAGCAGCCAAGCCCCGTCCAGGGACGAGCAGTACTTC. Translation gives CASSQAPSRDEQYF.

This clonotype has a count of ten or more. The J gene is TRBJ2-7, the V gene TRBV9, with 8 bases identical to TRBD1. CDR1 SGDLS and CDR2 YYNGEE come from the germline V gene. V was clipped by 3 bases and J by 2 bases; unmatched bases: 13. This CDR3 spans 17 amino acids. The CDR3 DNA reads as TGTGCCAGCAGCGCTGATCCAGGGGGCAAAGGGGCCTACGAGCAGTACTTC. It codes for CASSADPGGKGAYEQYF.

There are many counts of this clonotype. The rearrangement joins TRBV7-9 to TRBJ1-5; perhaps TRBD1 as D (6 bases). Deletions cut 3 bases from V and 3 bases from J, with 12 bases between. This CDR3 region has 15 residues. Germline CDR1 is SEHNR and CDR2 is FQNEAQ (reference sequence). This CDR3 reads CASSFGRGPNQPQHF. In nucleotides, the CDR3 is TGTGCCAGCAGCTTCGGCAGGGGCCCCAATCAGCCCCAGCATTTT.

This clonotype was recorded many times. This chain joins TRBV30 and TRBJ2-2; perhaps TRBD2 as D (5 bases). Germline lookup yields CDR1 GTSNPN and CDR2 SVGIG (reference sequence). Trimming removed 0 bases from V and 5 bases from J, with 7 bases in between. CDR3 size: 13 residues. The CDR3 here is CAWSVRGTGELFF. DNA for the CDR3: TGTGCCTGGAGTGTACGGGGAACCGGGGAGCTGTTTTTT.

This clonotype occurred many times. The gene calls are TRBV6-2 or TRBV6-3 and TRBJ2-2; the D call may be TRBD1 or TRBD2 (6 bases each). The CDR3 consists of 15 residues. Looked up from germline, CDR1 is MNHEY and CDR2 is SVGEGT. With 2 bases removed from V and 3 bases from J, the gap between germline ends came to 10 bases. CDR3 in DNA: TGTGCCAGCAGTTACGAGGGGGGCCACACCGGGGAGCTGTTTTTT. Amino acid sequence: CASSYEGGHTGELFF.

The chain links TRBV6-5 to TRBJ2-7; D assignment may be TRBD1 or TRBD2 (5 bases each). Trimming removed 1 base at V and 9 bases at J, with 25 bases between. Germline values: CDR1 MNHEY, CDR2 SVGAGI. CDR3 length: 17 residues. The CDR3 sequence: CASSYFHRLGDLRGQYF. Here the CDR3 DNA reads TGTGCCAGCAGTTACTTCCATCGCCTAGGGGATCTCCGGGGGCAGTACTTC.

The CDR3 nucleotides read TGTGCCAGTAGTATAGATGGAGACGCCGGGGAGCTGTTTTTT. Its protein product is CASSIDGDAGELFF. The V and J genes are TRBV19 and TRBJ2-2; D unresolved. The germline V gene has CDR1 LNHDA and CDR2 SQIVND (reference sequence). V lost 0 bases to trimming and J lost 6 bases, with 8 bases between them. The CDR3 loop spans 14 amino acids. Looking up the rest from reference TRBV19 and TRBJ2-2 gives the full variable domain: DGGITQSPKYLFRKEGQNVTLSCEQNLNHDAMYWYRQDPGQGLRLIYYSQIVNDFQKGDIAEGYSVSREKKESFPLTVTSAQKNPTAFYLCASSIDGDAGELFFGEGSRLTVL.

This clonotype appeared many times. A junction boundary mismatches the germline segment, possibly from a read error. This sequence joins TRBV4-1 and TRBJ1-1; D uncertain. CDR1 MGHRA and CDR2 YSYEKL come from the germline V gene. This CDR3 has 13 residues. The DNA of the CDR3 is TGCACCAGCAGCCAACAGTGGAACACTGAAGCTTTCTTT. It codes for CTSSQQWNTEAFF.

The chain has TRBV6-1 and TRBJ2-5; 8 bases align to TRBD1. The length of the CDR3 is 14 residues. J was trimmed by 5 bases and V by 8 bases; bases with no gene match: 10. Per germline, CDR1 MNHNS and CDR2 SASEGT. The CDR3, as DNA: TGTGCCAGCGGCAGGGCAGGGGGCCAGGAGACCCAGTACTTC. Amino acid sequence: CASGRAGGQETQYF.

This clonotype was counted a few times. The chain is built from TRBV5-8 and TRBJ2-7; 10 bases line up with TRBD1. The length of the CDR3 is 15 residues. V shed 0 bases and J 4 bases; nucleotides not matched to a gene: 4. Germline V gives CDR1 SGHTS, CDR2 YDEGEE. CDR3 protein: CASSLGDRGRYEQYF. CDR3 DNA: TGTGCCAGCAGCTTGGGGGACAGGGGTCGTTACGAGCAGTACTTC.

This clonotype turned up a few times. V and J are TRBV10-3 and TRBJ2-7; no clear D. Germline values: CDR1 ENHRY, CDR2 SYGVKD. CDR3 length: 11 residues. V shed 10 bases and J shed 11 bases, with 18 bases lying between them. The CDR3 coding sequence is TGTGCCACAGAGTCTTTGGACCTCAAGTACTTC. Its translation: CATESLDLKYF.

This clonotype was found many times. The V gene is TRBV6-1, the J gene TRBJ1-3, with 7 bases matching TRBD1. Germline V gene data show CDR1 as MNHNS and CDR2 as SASEGT. This CDR3 is 15 amino acids long. With V trimmed by 7 bases and J by 2 bases, 8 bases remained unmatched. In DNA, the CDR3 is TGTGCCAGCATCCGCGATACAGGGGCTGGAAACACCATATATTTT. Encoded protein: CASIRDTGAGNTIYF.